The T cell receptor (beta chain) under discussion was sequenced for a study of CD8 T cells in ankylosing spondylitis. This CDR3 comprises 14 residues. The V gene's germline CDR1 is SGDLS and CDR2 YYNGEE. V lost 6 bases and J 0 bases, leaving 13 bases between the germline ends. TCRdb analysed the 5' RACE reads with MiXCR anew, one entry per CDR3 protein. This table holds 700,000 or so distinct CDR3 sequences, roughly 19% found once. For this clonotype: The antigen remains unidentified.

Whole-study findings and limits: In ankylosing spondylitis patients, matched synovial fluid reportedly showed significant enrichment of disease-linked clones. Blood from ankylosing spondylitis patients appeared to carry a characteristic roughly 8-variant TCR beta motif. A number of the motif variants had already been described in reactive arthritis synovial fluid and blood.

Material for sequencing was blood, either unsorted or a sorted T cell fraction (not recorded which). This chain joins TRBV9 and TRBJ2-7; D remains unclear. The clonotype originates from a male donor with ankylosing spondylitis. Here the CDR3 reads CASMIDRNSYEQYF. The CDR3 region has the DNA TGTGCCAGCATGATAGACCGGAACTCCTACGAGCAGTACTTC.